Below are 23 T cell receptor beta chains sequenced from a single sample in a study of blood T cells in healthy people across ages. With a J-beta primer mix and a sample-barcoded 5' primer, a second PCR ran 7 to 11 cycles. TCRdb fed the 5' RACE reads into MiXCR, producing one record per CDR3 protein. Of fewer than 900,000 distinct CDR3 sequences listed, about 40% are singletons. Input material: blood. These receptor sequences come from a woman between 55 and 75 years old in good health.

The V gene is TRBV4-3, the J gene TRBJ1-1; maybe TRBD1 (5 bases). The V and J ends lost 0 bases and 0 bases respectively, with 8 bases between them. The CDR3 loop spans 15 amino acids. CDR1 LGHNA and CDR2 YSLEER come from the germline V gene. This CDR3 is CASSQDTGLNTEAFF. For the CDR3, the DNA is TGCGCCAGCAGCCAAGATACGGGACTGAACACTGAAGCTTTCTTT.

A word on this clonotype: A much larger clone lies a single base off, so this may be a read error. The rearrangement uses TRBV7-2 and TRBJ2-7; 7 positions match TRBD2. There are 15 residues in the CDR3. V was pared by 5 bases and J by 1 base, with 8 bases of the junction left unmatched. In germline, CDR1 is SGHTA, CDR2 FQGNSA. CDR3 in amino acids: CASSDPELASYEQYF. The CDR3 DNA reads TGTGCCAGCAGCGATCCGGAACTAGCGTCCTACGAGCAGTACTTC.

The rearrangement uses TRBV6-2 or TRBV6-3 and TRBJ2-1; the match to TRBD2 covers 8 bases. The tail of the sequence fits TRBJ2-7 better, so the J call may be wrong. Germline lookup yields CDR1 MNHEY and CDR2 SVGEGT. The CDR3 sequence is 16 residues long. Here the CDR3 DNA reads TGTGCCAGCAGTACACCCCTAGCGGGCTCCTACAATGAGCAGTACTTC. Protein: CASSTPLAGSYNEQYF.

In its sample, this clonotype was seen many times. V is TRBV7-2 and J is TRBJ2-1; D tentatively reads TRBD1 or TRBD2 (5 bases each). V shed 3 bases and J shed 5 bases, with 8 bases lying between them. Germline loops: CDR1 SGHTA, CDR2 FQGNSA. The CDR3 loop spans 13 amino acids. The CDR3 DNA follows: TGTGCCAGCAGCTTGGGGGTTGACAATGAGCAGTTCTTC. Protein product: CASSLGVDNEQFF.

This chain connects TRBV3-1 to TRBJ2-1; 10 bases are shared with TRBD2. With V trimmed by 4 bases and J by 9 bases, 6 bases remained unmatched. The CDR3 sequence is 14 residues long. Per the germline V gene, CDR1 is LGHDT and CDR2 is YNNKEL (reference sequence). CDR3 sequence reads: CASSPSGSRGEQFF. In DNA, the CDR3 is TGTGCCAGCAGCCCTAGCGGGAGTCGGGGTGAGCAGTTCTTC.

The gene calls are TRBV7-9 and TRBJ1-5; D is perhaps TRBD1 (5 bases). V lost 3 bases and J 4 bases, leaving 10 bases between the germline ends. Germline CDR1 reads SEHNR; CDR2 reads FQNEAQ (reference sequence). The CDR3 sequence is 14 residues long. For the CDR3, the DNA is TGTGCCAGCAGCTTCTCGGACACAAATCAGCCCCAGCATTTT. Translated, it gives CASSFSDTNQPQHF.

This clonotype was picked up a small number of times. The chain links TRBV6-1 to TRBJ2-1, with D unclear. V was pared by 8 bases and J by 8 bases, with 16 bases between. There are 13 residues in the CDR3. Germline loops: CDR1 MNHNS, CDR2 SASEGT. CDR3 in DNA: TGTGCCAGCTCCTCCGAGGTCGACGATGAGCAGTTCTTC. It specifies CASSSEVDDEQFF.

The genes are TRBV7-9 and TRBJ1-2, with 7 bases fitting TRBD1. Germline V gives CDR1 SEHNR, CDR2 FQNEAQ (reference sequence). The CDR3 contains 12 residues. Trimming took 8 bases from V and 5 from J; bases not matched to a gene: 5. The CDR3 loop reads CASQEGAYGYTF. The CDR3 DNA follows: TGTGCCAGCCAGGAGGGGGCTTATGGCTACACCTTC.

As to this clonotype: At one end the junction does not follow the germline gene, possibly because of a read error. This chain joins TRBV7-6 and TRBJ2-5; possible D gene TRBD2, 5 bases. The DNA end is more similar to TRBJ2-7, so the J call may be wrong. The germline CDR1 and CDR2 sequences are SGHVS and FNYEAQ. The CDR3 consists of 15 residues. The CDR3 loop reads CASSLGSGYIYEQYF. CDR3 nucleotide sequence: TGTGCCAGCAGTTTAGGGTCGGGGTATATCTACGAGCAGTACTTC.

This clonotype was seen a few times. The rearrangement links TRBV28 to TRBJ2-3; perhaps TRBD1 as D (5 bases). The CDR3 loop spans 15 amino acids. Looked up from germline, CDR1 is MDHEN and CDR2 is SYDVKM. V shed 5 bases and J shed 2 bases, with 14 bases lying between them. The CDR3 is CASSLQGFVTDTQYF. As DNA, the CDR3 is TGTGCCAGCAGTCTCCAGGGATTTGTCACAGATACGCAGTATTTT. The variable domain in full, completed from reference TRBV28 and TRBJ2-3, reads DVKVTQSSRYLVKRTGEKVFLECVQDMDHENMFWYRQDPGLGLRLIYFSYDVKMKEKGDIPEGYSVSREKKERFSLILESASTNQTSMYLCASSLQGFVTDTQYFGPGTRLTVL.

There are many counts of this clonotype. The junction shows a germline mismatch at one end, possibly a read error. The CDR3 DNA reads TGTGCTAGCAGCTTAGCGCGGGGAAATGAGCAGTTCTTC. This translates into CASSLARGNEQFF. The chain links TRBV7-7 to TRBJ2-1; a possible D gene is TRBD2 (6 bases). The CDR3 has 13 amino acids. Germline V gene lookup returns CDR1 SSHAT and CDR2 FNYEAQ (reference sequence).

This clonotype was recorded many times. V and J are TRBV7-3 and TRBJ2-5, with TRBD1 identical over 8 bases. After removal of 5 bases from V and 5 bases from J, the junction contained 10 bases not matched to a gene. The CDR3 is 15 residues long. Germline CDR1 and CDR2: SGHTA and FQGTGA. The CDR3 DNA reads TGTGCCAGCAGCCTCCGGACAGGGCCGGAGGAGACCCAGTACTTC. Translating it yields CASSLRTGPEETQYF.

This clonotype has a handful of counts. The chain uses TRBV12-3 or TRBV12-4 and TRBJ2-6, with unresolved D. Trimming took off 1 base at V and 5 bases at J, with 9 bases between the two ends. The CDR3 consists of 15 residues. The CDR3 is CASSLESGRANVLTF. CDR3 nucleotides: TGTGCCAGCAGTTTAGAGTCAGGTAGGGCCAACGTCCTGACTTTC.

For the CDR3, the DNA is TGTGCCAGCAGCAAAATCCCTCAGAATGAGCAGTTCTTC. Protein sequence: CASSKIPQNEQFF. The chain joins TRBV21-1 to TRBJ2-1; TRBD2, the table's D call, was not compared with the DNA. TRBV21-1 is recorded as a pseudogene. This CDR3 has 13 residues.

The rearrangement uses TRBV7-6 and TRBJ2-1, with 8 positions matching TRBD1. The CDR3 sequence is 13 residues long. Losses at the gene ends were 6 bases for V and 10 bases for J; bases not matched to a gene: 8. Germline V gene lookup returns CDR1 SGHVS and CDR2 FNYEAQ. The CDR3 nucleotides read TGTGCCAGCAGTAAAGGCGGGGACAGGGAGCAGTTCTTC. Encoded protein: CASSKGGDREQFF.

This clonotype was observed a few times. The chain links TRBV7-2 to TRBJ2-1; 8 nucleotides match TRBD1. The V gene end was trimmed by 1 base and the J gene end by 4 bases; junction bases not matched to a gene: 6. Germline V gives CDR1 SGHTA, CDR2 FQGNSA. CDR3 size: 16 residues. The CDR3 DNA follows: TGTGCCAGCAGCTTAGGATCGGGACAGGCTTACAATGAGCAGTTCTTC. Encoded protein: CASSLGSGQAYNEQFF.

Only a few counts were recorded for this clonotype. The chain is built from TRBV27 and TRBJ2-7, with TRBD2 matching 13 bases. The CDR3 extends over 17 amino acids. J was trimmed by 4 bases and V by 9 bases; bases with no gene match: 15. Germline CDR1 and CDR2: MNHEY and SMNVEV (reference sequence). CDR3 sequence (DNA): TGTGCCAGGCGAAAGGGGGGACTAGCGGGATTTCAGTACGAGCAGTACTTC. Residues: CARRKGGLAGFQYEQYF.

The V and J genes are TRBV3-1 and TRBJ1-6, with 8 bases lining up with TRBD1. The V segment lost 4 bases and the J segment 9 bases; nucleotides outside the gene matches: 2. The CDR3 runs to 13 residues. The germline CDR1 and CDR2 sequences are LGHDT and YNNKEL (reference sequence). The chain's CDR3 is CASSPTGVSPLHF. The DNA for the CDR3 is TGTGCCAGCAGCCCGACAGGGGTTTCACCCCTCCACTTT.

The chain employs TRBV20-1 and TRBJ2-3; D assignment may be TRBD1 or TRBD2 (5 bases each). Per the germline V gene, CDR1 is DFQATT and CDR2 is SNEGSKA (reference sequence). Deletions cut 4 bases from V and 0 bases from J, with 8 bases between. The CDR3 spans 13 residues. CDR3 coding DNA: TGCAGTGCTATCGGGGACAGCACAGATACGCAGTATTTT. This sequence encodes CSAIGDSTDTQYF.

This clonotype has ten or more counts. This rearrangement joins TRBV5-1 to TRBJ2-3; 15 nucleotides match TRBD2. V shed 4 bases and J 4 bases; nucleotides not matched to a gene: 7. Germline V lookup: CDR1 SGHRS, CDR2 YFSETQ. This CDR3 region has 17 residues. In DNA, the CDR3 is TGCGCCAGCAGCACCGGACTAGCGGGGGGGCGCGCAGATACGCAGTATTTT. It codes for CASSTGLAGGRADTQYF.

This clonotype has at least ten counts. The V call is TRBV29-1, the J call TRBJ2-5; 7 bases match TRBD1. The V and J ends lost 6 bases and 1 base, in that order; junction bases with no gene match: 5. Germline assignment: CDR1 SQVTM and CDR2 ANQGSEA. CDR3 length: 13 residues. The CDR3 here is CSVATGTQETQYF. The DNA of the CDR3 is TGCAGCGTGGCGACAGGGACCCAAGAGACCCAGTACTTC.

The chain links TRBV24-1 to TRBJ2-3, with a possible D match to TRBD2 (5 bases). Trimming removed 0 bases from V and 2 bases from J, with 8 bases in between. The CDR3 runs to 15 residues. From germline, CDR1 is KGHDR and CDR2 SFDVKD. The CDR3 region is CATSDLADFTDTQYF. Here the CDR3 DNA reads TGTGCCACCAGTGATTTGGCGGACTTCACAGATACGCAGTATTTT.

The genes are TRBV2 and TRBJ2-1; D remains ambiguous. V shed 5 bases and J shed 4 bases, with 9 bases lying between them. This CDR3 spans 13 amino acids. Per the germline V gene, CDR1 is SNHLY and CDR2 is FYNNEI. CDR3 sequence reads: CASSRDHYNEQFF. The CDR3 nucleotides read TGTGCCAGCAGTAGAGACCATTACAATGAGCAGTTCTTC.